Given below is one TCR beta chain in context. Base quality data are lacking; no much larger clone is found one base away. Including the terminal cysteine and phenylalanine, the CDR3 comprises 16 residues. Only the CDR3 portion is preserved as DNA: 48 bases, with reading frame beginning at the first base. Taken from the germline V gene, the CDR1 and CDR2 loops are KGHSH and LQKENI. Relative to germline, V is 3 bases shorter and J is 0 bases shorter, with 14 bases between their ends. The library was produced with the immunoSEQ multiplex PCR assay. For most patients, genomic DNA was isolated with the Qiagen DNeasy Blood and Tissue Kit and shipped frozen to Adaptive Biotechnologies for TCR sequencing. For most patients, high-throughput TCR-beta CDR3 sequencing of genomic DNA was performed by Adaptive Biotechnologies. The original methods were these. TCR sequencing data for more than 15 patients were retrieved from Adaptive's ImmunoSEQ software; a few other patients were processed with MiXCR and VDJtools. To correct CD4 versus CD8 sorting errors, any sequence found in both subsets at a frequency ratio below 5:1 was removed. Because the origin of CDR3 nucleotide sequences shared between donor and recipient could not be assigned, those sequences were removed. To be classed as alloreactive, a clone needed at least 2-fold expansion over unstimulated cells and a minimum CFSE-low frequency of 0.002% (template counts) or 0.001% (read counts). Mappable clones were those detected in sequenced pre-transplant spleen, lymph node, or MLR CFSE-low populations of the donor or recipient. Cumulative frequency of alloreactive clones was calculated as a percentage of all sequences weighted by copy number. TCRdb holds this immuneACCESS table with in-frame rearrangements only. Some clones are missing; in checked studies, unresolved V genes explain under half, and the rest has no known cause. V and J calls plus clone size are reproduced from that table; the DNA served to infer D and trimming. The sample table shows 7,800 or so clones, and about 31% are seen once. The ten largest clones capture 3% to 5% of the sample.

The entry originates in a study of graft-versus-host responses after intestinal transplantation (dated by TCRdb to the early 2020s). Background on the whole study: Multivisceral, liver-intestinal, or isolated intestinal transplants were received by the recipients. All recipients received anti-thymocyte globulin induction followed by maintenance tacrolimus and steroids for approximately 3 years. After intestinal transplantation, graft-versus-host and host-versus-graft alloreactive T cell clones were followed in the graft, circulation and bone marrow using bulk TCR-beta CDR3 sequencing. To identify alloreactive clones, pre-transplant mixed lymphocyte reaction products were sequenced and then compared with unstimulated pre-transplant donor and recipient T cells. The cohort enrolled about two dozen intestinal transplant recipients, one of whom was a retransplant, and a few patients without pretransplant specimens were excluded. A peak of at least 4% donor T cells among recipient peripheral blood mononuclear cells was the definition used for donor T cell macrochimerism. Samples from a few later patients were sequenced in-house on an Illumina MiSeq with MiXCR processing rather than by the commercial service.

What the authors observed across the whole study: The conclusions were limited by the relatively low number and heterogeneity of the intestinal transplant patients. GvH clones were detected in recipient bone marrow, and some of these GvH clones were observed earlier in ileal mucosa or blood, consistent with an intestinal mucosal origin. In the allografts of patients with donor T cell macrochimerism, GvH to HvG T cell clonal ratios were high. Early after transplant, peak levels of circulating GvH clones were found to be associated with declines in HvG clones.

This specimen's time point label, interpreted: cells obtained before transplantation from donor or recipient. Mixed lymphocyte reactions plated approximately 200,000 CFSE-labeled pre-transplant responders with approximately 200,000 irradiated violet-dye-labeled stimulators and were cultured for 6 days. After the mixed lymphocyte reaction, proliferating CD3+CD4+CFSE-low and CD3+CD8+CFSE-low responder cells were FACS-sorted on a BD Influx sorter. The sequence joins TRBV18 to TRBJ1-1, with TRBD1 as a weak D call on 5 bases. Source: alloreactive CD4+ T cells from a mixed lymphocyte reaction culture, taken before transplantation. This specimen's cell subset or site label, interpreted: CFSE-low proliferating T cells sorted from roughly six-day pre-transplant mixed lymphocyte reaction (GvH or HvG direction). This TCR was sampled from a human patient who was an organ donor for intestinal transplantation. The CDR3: CASSPQAKGMNTEAFF. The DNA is TGTGCCAGCTCACCGCAGGCCAAGGGGATGAACACTGAAGCTTTCTTT.